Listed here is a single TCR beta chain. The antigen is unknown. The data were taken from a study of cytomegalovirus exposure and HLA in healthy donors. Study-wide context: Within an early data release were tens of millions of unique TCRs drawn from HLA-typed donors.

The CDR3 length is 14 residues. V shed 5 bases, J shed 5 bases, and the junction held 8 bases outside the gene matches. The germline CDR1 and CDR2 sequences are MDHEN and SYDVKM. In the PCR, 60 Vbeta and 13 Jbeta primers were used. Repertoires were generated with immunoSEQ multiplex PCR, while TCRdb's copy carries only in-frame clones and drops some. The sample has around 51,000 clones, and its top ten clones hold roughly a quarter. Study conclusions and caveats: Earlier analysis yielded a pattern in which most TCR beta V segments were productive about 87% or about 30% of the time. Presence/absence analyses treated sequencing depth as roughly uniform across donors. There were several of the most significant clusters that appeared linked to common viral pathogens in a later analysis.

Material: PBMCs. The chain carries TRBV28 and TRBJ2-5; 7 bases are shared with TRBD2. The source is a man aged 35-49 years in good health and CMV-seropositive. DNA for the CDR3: TGTGCCAGCAGTCCATACCGGGGAGGGGAGACCCAGTACTTC. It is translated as CASSPYRGGETQYF.